Listed below are T cell receptor beta chains from one sample, sequenced in a study of shared clonotypes between healthy human individuals. The data were produced by immunoSEQ multiplex PCR, yet TCRdb's version contains in-frame clones alone and is incomplete. The sample yields 2 million to 2.5 million clones, over 90% seen once. Sample: naive CD4+ T cells from PBMCs. The receptors originated from a man aged 18 to 29 in good health. Some clones in this sample may be carry-over from other donors' samples. Each CDR3 is given with its conserved first and last residue. D genes are given only for firm matches. Where a row states a size, it is once, few, many or the class of an expanded clone; other rows omit it.

V	size	J	D	length	DNA	CDR3
TRBV2	-	TRBJ2-7	TRBD1	14	TGTGCCAGCTGTGAGGGACAGGGGCCCTACGAGCAGTACTTC	CASCEGQGPYEQYF
TRBV7-8	-	TRBJ1-2	TRBD1	15	TGTGCCAGCAGCTTAGGGCAGGGGGCGATCTATGGCTACACCTTC	CASSLGQGAIYGYTF
TRBV5-1	-	TRBJ1-3	-	15	TGCGCCAGCAGCTCCTCAGGGATCTCTGGAAACACCATATATTTT	CASSSSGISGNTIYF
TRBV7-9	-	TRBJ1-2	-	13	TGTGCCAGCAGTCAACAGGGTACGGCTGGCTACACCTTC	CASSQQGTAGYTF
TRBV6-5	-	TRBJ1-5	-	14	TGTGCCAGCAGTTACTCCCGGGCAGCACAGCCCCAGCATTTT	CASSYSRAAQPQHF
TRBV10-3	few	TRBJ1-1	TRBD1	14	TGTGCCATCAGATCCCAGGACAGGGATGCTGAAGCTTTCTTT	CAIRSQDRDAEAFF
TRBV5-4	-	TRBJ2-1	TRBD2	19	TGTGCCAGCAGCTTCGGGGTCAGCTTAGCGGGAGGGCCATACAATGAGCAGTTCTTC	CASSFGVSLAGGPYNEQFF
TRBV7-9	-	TRBJ1-1	-	16	TGTGCCAGCAGCTTAGGTAGAGGGTTTACGGACACTGAAGCTTTCTTT	CASSLGRGFTDTEAFF
TRBV7-3	-	TRBJ2-3	-	14	TGTGCCAGCAGCTTAAGTCCAGCGGCAGATACGCAGTATTTT	CASSLSPAADTQYF
TRBV12-5	-	TRBJ1-2	-	13	TGTGCTAGTGGCAACGAGTCAAACTATGGCTACACCTTC	CASGNESNYGYTF
TRBV7-2	-	TRBJ2-3	TRBD1	15	TGTGCCAGCAGGAGGGACAGGGCTATCGCAGATACGCAGTATTTT	CASRRDRAIADTQYF
TRBV9	few	TRBJ2-3	-	14	TGTGCCAGCAGCGCGACCTCTAGCACAGATACGCAGTATTTT	CASSATSSTDTQYF
TRBV5-1	-	TRBJ1-1	-	15	TGCGCCAGCAGCCTGGTATGGGGGGCGCGCACTGAAGCTTTCTTT	CASSLVWGARTEAFF
TRBV7-7	-	TRBJ2-1	-	13	TGTGCCAGCAGTACAGACTCCTACAATGAGCAGTTCTTC	CASSTDSYNEQFF
TRBV7-9	-	TRBJ1-1	-	15	TGCGCCAGCAGCCAAGATACGCATGTGAACACTGAAGCTTTCTTT	CASSQDTHVNTEAFF
TRBV14	-	TRBJ1-2	-	13	TGTGCCAGCAGCCAAGTCGGGGGGTTTGGCTACACCTTC	CASSQVGGFGYTF
TRBV28	-	TRBJ2-7	-	14	TGTGCCAGCAGTTTCGAAGGCAGCTCCTACGAGCAGTACTTC	CASSFEGSSYEQYF
TRBV5-1	-	TRBJ2-7	-	14	TGCGCCAGCAGCAACCCACAGGGAATTGGCGAGCAGTACTTC	CASSNPQGIGEQYF
TRBV27	few	TRBJ1-2	-	12	TGTGCCAGCAGGACAAGGGGGTATGGCTACACCTTC	CASRTRGYGYTF
TRBV5-6	-	TRBJ2-3	-	11	TGTGCCAGCAGCTCGGAAGATACGCAGTATTTT	CASSSEDTQYF
TRBV7-9	few	TRBJ1-1	-	13	TGTGCCAGCAGCTTAATGGGAGACACTGAAGCTTTCTTT	CASSLMGDTEAFF
TRBV27	-	TRBJ2-1	-	20	TGTGCCAGCAGTCAGCTCAAAGGGTTACTAGCTTGGGAGGTGGACAATGAGCAGTTCTTC	CASSQLKGLLAWEVDNEQFF
TRBV5-4	-	TRBJ2-7	-	13	TGTGCCAGCAGCAAACGGGACGGCCTCGAGCAGTACTTC	CASSKRDGLEQYF
TRBV28	-	TRBJ2-7	TRBD1	14	TGTGCCAGCAGCACAACAGGGGTCTGGTACGAGCAGTACTTC	CASSTTGVWYEQYF